Here is one TCR beta chain with its context. The sample originates from a study of blood T cell repertoires in COVID-19. Using immunoSEQ multiplex PCR, the repertoire was profiled, and TCRdb retains in-frame clones only, with some absent. In the table there are roughly 190,000 clones, 80% to 85% of which are singletons. V was trimmed by 4 bases and J by 0 bases, leaving 13 bases between them. The germline gives CDR1 SEHNR, CDR2 FQNEAQ (reference sequence). The CDR3 is 16 amino acids. Sequencing input: peripheral blood. The clonotype was recovered from a human donor in a cohort sampled during active COVID-19. The chain is built from TRBV7-9 and TRBJ2-4; possibly TRBD2 for D (5 bases). CDR3 nucleotide sequence: TGTGCCAGCAGCTCTTTCGGGGAGTTAGCCAAAAACATTCAGTACTTC. Encoded protein: CASSSFGELAKNIQYF.